This TCR beta chain was observed in a study of T cells in Graves' hyperthyroidism and ophthalmopathy. In the study overall: Peripheral blood was drawn at first diagnosis, prior to all treatment. Findings and limits, study-wide: Blood also carried most thyroid clonotypes expanded above 0.001.

This clonotype has ten or more counts. Its target is not known. Every diagnosis used clinical symptoms, serum thyroxine and TRAb, thyroid ultrasound and orbital computed tomography. PBMCs came from around 10 ml fresh peripheral blood. RNA transcripts were the template for amplifying TCR beta CDR3 regions. The TCR CDR3 was amplified in a first-round RT-PCR using the HTBI primer set. TCRdb passed the multiplex PCR reads through MiXCR, listing each CDR3 protein once. The sample has hundreds of thousands of distinct CDR3 sequences; 14% are singletons. This clonotype originated in a young woman with Graves' hyperthyroidism. The specimen was blood.

CDR3 amino acids: CASSFLRVSWPQHF. DNA for the CDR3: TGTGCCAGCAGTTTTTTGCGCGTATCATGGCCCCAGCATTTT. V usage is TRBV28 and J usage is TRBJ1-5; D unclear. Looked up from germline, CDR1 is MDHEN and CDR2 is SYDVKM. The CDR3 runs to 14 residues. V was clipped by 3 bases and J by 9 bases, with 15 bases between them.